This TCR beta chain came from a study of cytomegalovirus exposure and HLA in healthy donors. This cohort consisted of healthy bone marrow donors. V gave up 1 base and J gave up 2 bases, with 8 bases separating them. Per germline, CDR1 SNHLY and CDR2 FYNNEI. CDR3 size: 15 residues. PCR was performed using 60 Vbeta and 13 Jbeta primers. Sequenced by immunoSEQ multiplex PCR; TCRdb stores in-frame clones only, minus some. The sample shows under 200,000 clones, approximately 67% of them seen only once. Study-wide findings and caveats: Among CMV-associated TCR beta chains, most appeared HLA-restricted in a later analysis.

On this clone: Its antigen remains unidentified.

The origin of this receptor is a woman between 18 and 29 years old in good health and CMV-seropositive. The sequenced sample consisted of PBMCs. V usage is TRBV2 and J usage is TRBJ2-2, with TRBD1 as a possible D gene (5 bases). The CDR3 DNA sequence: TGTGCCAGCAGTGAAGGGCAGGGAAACACCGGGGAGCTGTTTTTT. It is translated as CASSEGQGNTGELFF. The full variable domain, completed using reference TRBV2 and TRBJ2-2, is EPEVTQTPSHQVTQMGQEVILRCVPISNHLYFYWYRQILGQKVEFLVSFYNNEISEKSEIFDDQFSVERPDGSNFTLKIRSTKLEDSAMYFCASSEGQGNTGELFFGEGSRLTVL.